This record looks at one T cell receptor beta chain sequence and its context. In its sample, this clonotype was seen a few times. Its antigen target is currently unknown. No qualities accompany the bases; no much larger clone lies one base away. TCR beta CDR3 regions were amplified from RNA transcripts. A first-round RT-PCR of the TCR CDR3 used the HTBI primer set with the Qiagen OneStep RT-PCR kit. Libraries were constructed in a second round of multiplex PCR, after which size selection and purification were carried out. Libraries were sequenced paired-end with 100 bp reads on an Illumina HiSeq2000. Per the authors' processing: SOAPnuke was used to process the raw data, throwing out any read that contained adapters or uncalled bases, had a mean Phred below 15, or lacked an exact constant-primer or identifier match. COPE v1.2.5 was used to merge the high-quality paired reads, and each unique nucleotide sequence was defined as a clonotype. Clonotypes were aligned to IMGT TRBV, TRBD and TRBJ reference segments using MiTCR v1.1. The analysis included only V-J combinations with a frequency above 0.0001, which together covered approximately 99% of the repertoires. The TCS score was defined as F50 (clonal expansion) divided by E x V (chaos), with BLOSUM62-based TCRdist calculated between CDR3 peptides within each V-J. Welch's t-statistics and random forest reduced approximately 520 V-J features to 13, which were used in a naive Bayes classifier (R e1071). The raw public reads went through TCRdb reprocessing: fastp at Q25, MiXCR clone calling, in-frame beta chains kept. Identical CDR3 protein sequences are pooled into one entry, listed with their most common genes and DNA. TCRdb's processing, not the authors', yielded these V and J calls. Across this sample there are approximately 400,000 distinct CDR3 sequences, with 25% seen only once. In total, the top ten clones hold less than 85% of the sample.

The sample belongs to a study of T cells in Graves' hyperthyroidism and ophthalmopathy (dated by TCRdb to about 2019). In the study overall: Peripheral blood was collected at initial diagnosis, before any treatment. After blood sampling, hyperthyroidism patients were treated with methimazole at a starting dose of 30 mg daily, and ophthalmopathy patients were treated with high-dose intravenous methylprednisolone. To identify TCR V-J signatures that set the groups apart, the researchers used a discovery cohort of 95 to 100 patients, made up of fewer than 50 with Graves' ophthalmopathy and some 60 with stable Graves' hyperthyroidism. The approximately 98 discovery patients were randomly divided into training and test sets at a 7:3 ratio. TCR Vbeta CDR3 sequencing of 120 to 150 peripheral blood samples (approximately 44 ophthalmopathy, about 74 hyperthyroidism and around 17 progressor patients) is reported in the paper. An independent validation cohort of under 20 hyperthyroidism patients and approximately 15 patients who later progressed to ophthalmopathy tested prospective prediction of ophthalmopathy. In addition, the study compared T-cell repertoires in thyroid tissue and in blood from about six Graves' hyperthyroidism patients. The study at large found these results: In validation, the model predicted progression to ophthalmopathy with about 71% sensitivity and over 72% specificity, a median of approximately 6.5 months before onset. Sample size was not statistically predetermined, and investigators were not blinded to group allocation. Blood samples also contained most of the expanded thyroid clonotypes (frequency above 0.001), which suggests that blood repertoires may reflect thyroid immune responses. In cross-validation, a model built on a 13 V-J signature told ophthalmopathy apart from stable hyperthyroidism with approximately 91% sensitivity and roughly 83% specificity, and in testing the same model reached 80%/75%.

A patient counted as having stable Graves' hyperthyroidism if no progression to ophthalmopathy occurred over 18 months of follow-up. Hyperthyroidism patients were newly diagnosed, with disease duration under 2 months, and aged 18 to 65 years. Any patient with an uncontrolled infection, another autoimmune disease, pregnancy or lactation was excluded. Diagnoses were established on the basis of clinical symptoms, serum thyroxine and TRAb, thyroid ultrasound, and orbital computed tomography. PBMCs were isolated from 10 ml of fresh peripheral blood by Ficoll-Paque density gradient centrifugation. Total RNA was extracted with Trizol reagent, and quality was checked on an Agilent 2100 Bioanalyzer. The junction shows trimming of 4 bases on V and 3 bases on J, and the gene matches do not reach 12 bases of it. In the germline V gene, CDR1 corresponds to MNHNS and CDR2 to SASEGT. Counted from cysteine to phenylalanine, this CDR3 has 16 amino acids. CDR3 DNA is the only sequence kept; it has 48 bases, read in frame from the first base.

The receptor comes from a man over 45 with Graves' hyperthyroidism. The chain is assembled from TRBV6-1 and TRBJ2-7, with 7 bases aligning to TRBD2. Sequencing was carried out using blood. The CDR3 reads as follows: CASSALGVGGSYEQYF. Read as DNA, the sequence is TGTGCCAGCAGTGCCCTCGGAGTGGGAGGGAGCTACGAGCAGTACTTC.